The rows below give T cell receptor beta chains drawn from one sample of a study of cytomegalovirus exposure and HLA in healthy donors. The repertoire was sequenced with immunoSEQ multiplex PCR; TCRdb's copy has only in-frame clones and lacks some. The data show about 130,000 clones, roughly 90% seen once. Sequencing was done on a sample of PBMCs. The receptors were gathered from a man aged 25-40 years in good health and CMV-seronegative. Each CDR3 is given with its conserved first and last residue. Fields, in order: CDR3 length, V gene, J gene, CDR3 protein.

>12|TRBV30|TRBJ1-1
CKAGGRGTEAFF
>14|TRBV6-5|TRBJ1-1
CASSLTGGNTEAFF
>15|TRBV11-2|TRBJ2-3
CASSSTSSSTDTQYF
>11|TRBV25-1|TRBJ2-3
CASRGSLSQYF
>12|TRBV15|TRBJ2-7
CATSRDPYEQYF
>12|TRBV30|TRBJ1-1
CAWSGQNTEAFF
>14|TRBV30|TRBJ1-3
CAWSPRGAGNTIYF
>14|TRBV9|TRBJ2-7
CASGRLGLSYEQYF
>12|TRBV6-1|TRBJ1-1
CASSEWRTEAFF
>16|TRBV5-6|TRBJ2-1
CASSLEQRAFYNEQFF